What follows is one T cell receptor beta chain and its context. Its antigen is still unknown. Ipilimumab CTLA-4 blockade and focal radiation were given to patients with chemo-refractory metastatic non-small-cell lung cancer. The repertoire was sequenced with immunoSEQ multiplex PCR; TCRdb's copy has only in-frame clones and lacks some. The table records roughly 62,000 clones, roughly 80% of them present only once. The record originates from a study of radiotherapy plus CTLA-4 blockade in lung cancer. Study-level points and caveats: Response was reportedly best predicted by early blood T cell clone dynamics, with interferon-beta. The study found tumor-derived TCR clones expanded in blood after radiotherapy plus ipilimumab.

There are 13 residues in the CDR3. Germline V lookup: CDR1 SGHNT, CDR2 YYREEE (reference sequence). V was clipped by 5 bases and J by 6 bases, with 12 bases between them. The chain is built from TRBV5-4 and TRBJ2-1, with TRBD2 as a possible D gene (6 bases). The input for sequencing was peripheral blood, taken from a patient treated with radiotherapy plus ipilimumab. The clonotype originates from a human donor with non-small cell lung cancer who had a complete response to radiotherapy plus ipilimumab. The CDR3 coding sequence is TGTGCCAGCAGTACGGGACTTTCCAATGAGCAGTTCTTC. Translating gives CASSTGLSNEQFF.